This T cell receptor beta chain was captured in a study of coeliac disease (dated by TCRdb to the early 2020s). Regarding the study in general: Each coeliac patient was placed into one of three groups: newly diagnosed active disease, refractory coeliac disease type I, or disease controlled by a gluten-free diet. High-resolution HLA typing was unavailable, so biased TRBV7-2 usage was queried as a proof of principle. The study applied next-generation sequencing of rearranged TRB and TRG CDR3 regions to small intestinal lymphocyte fractions from coeliac and non-coeliac patients. The study was aimed at characterising TR repertoires of small intestinal T cells in active, refractory type I and gluten-free-diet-treated coeliac disease. Of the 30 or so patients in the full study, around 22 had coeliac disease confirmed by serology and 8 were controls with non-small intestinal disorders. Samples from 26 to 35 subjects were successfully TRB sequenced, and these included approximately 25 paired samples of bulk unsorted intraepithelial and lamina propria cells.

The study at large found these results: Separating intraepithelial cells from lamina propria cells did not give high-purity fractions, so cross-contamination between the two compartments may have occurred. TRB and TRG repertoires of active coeliac intraepithelial and lamina propria samples showed lower clonality than controls, suggesting recruitment of diverse T cells. For the most part, TRB repertoires were private, with most amino acid sequences found in only one sample, and V-gene usage showed no significant difference across disease groups. The authors considered the approach unsuitable for unbiased detection of gliadin-specific T cells, which are scarce and rarely shared between patients. Published gliadin-specific TRB sequences turned up in about 45% of the 18 coeliac lamina propria samples, compared with only 1 of 6 controls.

Aliquots of 450,000 to 500,000 cells were frozen in DMSO/FBS in liquid nitrogen, and a single aliquot per fraction was used for sequencing. Every one of the 30 patients in the study had endoscopy and a small intestinal biopsy. To release lamina propria cells, the biopsy tissue left over after intraepithelial cell isolation was digested with collagenase. The Qiagen DNeasy blood extraction kit was used to extract genomic DNA from the frozen unsorted cell fractions. The protocol used for the library was the immunoSEQ multiplex PCR assay. The TR loci were subjected to amplification by multiplexed PCR, for which V gene segments served as targets of the forward primers and J gene segments as targets of the reverse primers. The Illumina HiSeq System was used to sequence the amplified CDR3 regions. The original methods were these. A nearest-neighbour algorithm merged closely related reads to remove PCR and sequencing errors and collapse data into unique sequences. Two measures summarised the repertoires: clonality, and T cell density, defined as TR molecules per amount of genomic DNA input. CDR3 amino acid sequences present in at least 80% of unsorted samples were defined as public TRs and were then tested for differential abundance between coeliac and control samples. Every lamina propria sample was searched for matches to a list of some 220 published gliadin-specific TRB sequences. Disease-group differences in clonality and density were tested with Kruskal-Wallis tests followed by Dunn post-tests. TCRdb obtained this table from immuneACCESS and retained in-frame rearrangements with V and J assigned. These tables miss some clones; where compared with another copy, unresolved V genes account for less than half of the shortfall, and the remainder is unexplained. V and J calls and clone size come straight from that table; D and trimming were deduced from the DNA. The sample includes roughly 4,800 clones, with 72% observed a single time. The ten largest clones capture roughly 6% of the sample.

Turning to this clone: The antigen this receptor binds is unknown. Nothing much larger sits one base from this clone, and base qualities are not available. The identical CDR3 is also encoded by other nucleotide sequences in the sample.

The germline V gene yields MRHNA for CDR1 and SNTAGT for CDR2. The CDR3, from cysteine to phenylalanine, totals 14 residues. The only DNA kept is the CDR3, 42 bases in frame from the first base. Here V drops 6 bases and J drops 4 bases, and the junction holds 8 bases not matched to any gene. Sequences were obtained from lymphocytes from the gut lamina propria. Interpreted using the paper, the cell subset or site label stands for: lamina propria cell (LPC) fraction of small intestinal biopsy. The clonotype comes from a man younger than 30 with celiac disease on a gluten-free diet. The chain couples TRBV6-4 to TRBJ2-7, and 8 junctional nucleotides match TRBD1. The sequenced DNA: TGTGCCAGCAGCAGGGACAGGAGAGGGTACGAGCAGTACTTC. This encodes CASSRDRRGYEQYF.